The 17 T cell receptor beta chains presented below share a single source sample, sequenced in a study of blood T cells in healthy people across ages. The use of a sample-barcoded 5' primer and a J-beta primer mix characterized a second PCR of about 7 to 12 cycles. One entry per CDR3 protein results from TCRdb running MiXCR on the 5' RACE reads. The sample has some 1,800,000 distinct CDR3 sequences, 30% to 40% seen once. Sequenced: blood. These receptors originate from a human donor in good health.

This clonotype appeared a few times. The chain carries TRBV5-6 and TRBJ2-7; D may be TRBD1 (6 bases). The CDR3 totals 15 residues. V lost 6 bases, J lost 4 bases, and 20 bases lay in between. Germline values: CDR1 SGHDT, CDR2 YYEEEE. The CDR3, as DNA: TGTGCCAGCAACTCACGCGACAGGACCCTTTACGAGCAGTACTTC. It is translated as CASNSRDRTLYEQYF.

This clonotype was observed a single time. The junction does not match germline at one end; this may be a read error. This chain uses TRBV4-2 with TRBJ2-1; D may be TRBD2 (7 bases). The CDR3 loop spans 15 amino acids. Germline-derived CDR1 and CDR2 are LGHNA and YNFKEQ. This chain's CDR3 is CASNQGRGTNNEQFF. In DNA form, the CDR3 reads TGTGCCAGCAACCAAGGGAGGGGGACGAACAATGAGCAGTTCTTC.

J is TRBJ2-4 and V is TRBV7-2; D may be TRBD1 (5 bases). The J call is doubtful: the DNA matches TRBJ2-5 better. The CDR3 length is 16 residues. Germline CDR1 SGHTA, CDR2 FQGNSA. The CDR3 DNA is TGTGCCAGCAGCTTCGGAGCAGGGATGATGTTTGAGACCCAGTACTTC. Translation: CASSFGAGMMFETQYF.

The chain carries TRBV20-1 and TRBJ2-1; D is unresolved. The J call could be wrong; TRBJ2-7 is a better fit for the DNA end. The CDR3 totals 16 residues. Germline CDR1 and CDR2: DFQATT and SNEGSKA (reference sequence). CDR3: CSARGGDASSYNEQYF. In nucleotides, the CDR3 is TGCAGTGCTAGAGGTGGTGACGCAAGCTCCTACAATGAGCAGTACTTC.

The CDR3 bases are TGTGCCAGCAACGCTTTTTGGAGCTCTGGGGCCAACGTCCTGACTTTC. Its translation is CASNAFWSSGANVLTF. J is TRBJ2-6 and V is TRBV6-1; D not certain. The CDR3 is made up of 16 amino acids. The germline V and J ends were trimmed by 7 bases and 0 bases, with 13 bases remaining between them. CDR1 is MNHNS, CDR2 SASEGT, per germline.

This clonotype has just a few counts. The rearrangement uses TRBV7-3 and TRBJ2-1; D not certain. V lost 0 bases to trimming and J lost 1 base, with 7 bases between them. Germline V lookup: CDR1 SGHTA, CDR2 FQGTGA. There are 15 residues in the CDR3. CDR3 DNA: TGTGCCAGCAGCTTAACCCAGGAATCCTACAATGAGCAGTTCTTC. Translated, it gives CASSLTQESYNEQFF.

This chain connects TRBV20-1 to TRBJ2-7, with a weak D call TRBD1 (6 bases). The V end was cut by 4 bases, the J end by 3 bases, with 10 bases between. Germline CDR1 reads DFQATT; CDR2 reads SNEGSKA (reference sequence). The CDR3 is 12 amino acids. CDR3 bases: TGCAGTGCTAACAGGGCGAACTACGAGCAGTACTTC. Translated, it gives CSANRANYEQYF.

The chain has TRBV10-3 and TRBJ2-7; the D is unclear. Trimming removed 6 bases at V and 2 bases at J, with 11 bases between. Germline CDR1 is ENHRY and CDR2 is SYGVKD. The CDR3 spans 13 residues. Here the CDR3 DNA reads TGTGCCATCAGCTCACCGAACCCCTACGAGCAGTACTTC. It encodes CAISSPNPYEQYF.

The J gene is TRBJ1-6, the V gene TRBV24-1, with D unresolved. Germline V lookup: CDR1 KGHDR, CDR2 SFDVKD. The CDR3 length is 13 residues. V was pared by 4 bases and J by 4 bases, with 4 bases between. CDR3: CATSDTYNSPLHF. The DNA for the CDR3 is TGTGCCACCAGTGACACTTATAATTCACCCCTCCACTTT.

The V and J genes are TRBV4-3 and TRBJ2-5, with D tentatively TRBD1 (6 bases). The V end lost 4 bases, the J end lost 5 bases, and 11 bases lay between the germline ends. The germline V gene encodes CDR1 LGHNA and CDR2 YSLEER. The CDR3 spans 13 residues. CDR3 sequence: CASSPYTGETQYF. CDR3 in DNA: TGCGCCAGCAGCCCTTATACAGGGGAGACCCAGTACTTC.

The rearrangement uses TRBV20-1 and TRBJ2-1; D is undetermined. The end of the DNA fits TRBJ2-7 better, so the J call may be wrong. The CDR3 is made up of 14 amino acids. Germline V gives CDR1 DFQATT, CDR2 SNEGSKA (reference sequence). The CDR3 nucleotides are TGCAGTGCTAGGACTTATAATACCTACAATGAGCAGTACTTC. It is translated as CSARTYNTYNEQYF.

The chain couples TRBV4-3 to TRBJ2-1; the match to TRBD2 covers 8 bases. Per germline, CDR1 LGHNA and CDR2 YSLEER. Losses at the gene ends were 4 bases for V and 4 bases for J; bases not matched to a gene: 6. The CDR3 totals 15 residues. This chain's CDR3 is CASSPFGGGYNEQFF. DNA for the CDR3: TGCGCCAGCAGCCCGTTCGGCGGGGGGTACAATGAGCAGTTCTTC.

This clonotype has only a few counts. This sequence joins TRBV27 and TRBJ2-7, with D possibly called TRBD1 or TRBD2 (5 bases each). CDR3 length equals 14 residues. Per the germline V gene, CDR1 is MNHEY and CDR2 is SMNVEV (reference sequence). V lost 2 bases and J 3 bases, leaving 11 bases between the germline ends. The CDR3: CASSLGVGDYEQYF. CDR3 nucleotide sequence: TGTGCCAGCAGTTTAGGGGTGGGGGACTACGAGCAGTACTTC.

This chain connects TRBV7-2 to TRBJ2-5; D may be TRBD1 or TRBD2 (6 bases each). V was shortened by 2 bases and J by 5 bases, with 15 bases between the two germline ends. This CDR3 is built from 15 residues. The germline CDR1 and CDR2 sequences are SGHTA and FQGNSA. The CDR3 DNA reads as TGTGCCAGCAGCTTATTCTGGGGGGCCAGTGAGACCCAGTACTTC. Its protein is CASSLFWGASETQYF.

This clonotype has only a few counts. V is TRBV20-1 and J is TRBJ2-4, with D possibly being TRBD2 (6 bases). Trimming pared 3 bases from V and 0 bases from J, leaving 18 bases between. The CDR3 totals 17 residues. Per germline, CDR1 DFQATT and CDR2 SNEGSKA (reference sequence). This CDR3 reads CSASPSRDFRAKNIQYF. CDR3 nucleotide sequence: TGCAGTGCTAGCCCCTCCAGGGACTTCAGAGCCAAAAACATTCAGTACTTC.

This clonotype was observed a few times. The chain recombines TRBV9 with TRBJ1-2; 7 positions match TRBD1. Germline V gene sequence: CDR1 SGDLS, CDR2 YYNGEE. V dropped 3 bases and J dropped 8; count of bases not matched to a gene: 10. The CDR3 runs 14 residues. CDR3 amino acids: CASSGNRGFYGYTF. DNA for the CDR3: TGTGCCAGCAGCGGAAACAGGGGATTCTACGGCTACACCTTC.

The chain uses TRBV7-6 and TRBJ2-2; TRBD1 matches 9 bases. The CDR3 consists of 15 residues. Germline assignment: CDR1 SGHVS and CDR2 FNYEAQ. The junction had 7 bases not matched to a gene; V was cut back by 4 bases and J by 7 bases. CDR3 in amino acids: CASSYSQGAGGELFF. In DNA, the CDR3 is TGTGCCAGCAGCTATTCACAGGGGGCAGGCGGGGAGCTGTTTTTT.